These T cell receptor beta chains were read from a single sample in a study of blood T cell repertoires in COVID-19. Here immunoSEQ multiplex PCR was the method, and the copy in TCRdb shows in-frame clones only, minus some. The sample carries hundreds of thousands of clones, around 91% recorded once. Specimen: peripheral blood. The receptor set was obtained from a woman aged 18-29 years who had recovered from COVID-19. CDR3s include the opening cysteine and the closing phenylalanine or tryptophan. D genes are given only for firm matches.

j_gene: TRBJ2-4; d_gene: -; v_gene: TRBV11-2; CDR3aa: CASSLRWRDWSKNIQYF
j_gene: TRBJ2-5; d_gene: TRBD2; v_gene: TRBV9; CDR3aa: CASSGSGAKQETQYF
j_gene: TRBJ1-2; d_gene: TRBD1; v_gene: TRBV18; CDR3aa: CASSPQSLDRGLLNYGYTF
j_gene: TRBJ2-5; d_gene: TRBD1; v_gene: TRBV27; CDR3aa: CASSLSFYRDRGRETQYF
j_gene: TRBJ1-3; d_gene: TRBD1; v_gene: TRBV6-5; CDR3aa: CASSRTGSPIYF
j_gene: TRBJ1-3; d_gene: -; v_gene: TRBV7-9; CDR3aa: CASSAWGDSSGNTIYF
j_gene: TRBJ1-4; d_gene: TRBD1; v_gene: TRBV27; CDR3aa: CASSATGVWRIGEKLFF
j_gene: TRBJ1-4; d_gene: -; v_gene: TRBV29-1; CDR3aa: CSVGGQRKLFF
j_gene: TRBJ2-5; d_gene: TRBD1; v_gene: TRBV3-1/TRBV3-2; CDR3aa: CASSHLRQGFHSKETQYF
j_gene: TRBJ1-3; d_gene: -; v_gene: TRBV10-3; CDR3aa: CAISVSSGNTIYF
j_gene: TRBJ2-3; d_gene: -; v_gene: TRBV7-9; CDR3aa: CASSTRIGEGFDTQYF
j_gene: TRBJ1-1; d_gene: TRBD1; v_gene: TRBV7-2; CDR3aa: CASSLEPGQGNTEAFF
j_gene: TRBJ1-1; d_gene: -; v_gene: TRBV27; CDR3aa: CASSLQGVNTEAFF
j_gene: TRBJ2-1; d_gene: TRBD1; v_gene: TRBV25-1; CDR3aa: CASIGQEPYNEQFF
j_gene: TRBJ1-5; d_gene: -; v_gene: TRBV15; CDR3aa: CATSRRAGGVTLANQPQHF
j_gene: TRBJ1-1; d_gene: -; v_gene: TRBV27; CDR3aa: CASSLSVGTEAFF
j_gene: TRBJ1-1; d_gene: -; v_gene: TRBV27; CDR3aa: CASSSLGAAPNTEAFF
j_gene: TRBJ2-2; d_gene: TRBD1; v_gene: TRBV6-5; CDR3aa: CASSSGTGGFSGELFF
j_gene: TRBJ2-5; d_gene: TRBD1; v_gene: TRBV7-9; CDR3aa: CASSTPDRDQETQYF
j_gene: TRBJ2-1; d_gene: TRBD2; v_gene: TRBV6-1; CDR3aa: CASSARLLAGGNPSYNEQFF
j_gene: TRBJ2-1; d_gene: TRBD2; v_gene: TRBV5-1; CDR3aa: CASSVLAGVVNEQFF
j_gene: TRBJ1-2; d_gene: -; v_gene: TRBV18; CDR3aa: CASSPLTGGDEGYGYTF
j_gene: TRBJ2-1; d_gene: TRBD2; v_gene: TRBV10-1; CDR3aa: CASSDERGEHSYNEQFF
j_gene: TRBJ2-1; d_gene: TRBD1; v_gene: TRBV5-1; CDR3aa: CASSLGWTGGELDEQFF
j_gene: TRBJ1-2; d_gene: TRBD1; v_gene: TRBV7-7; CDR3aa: CASSLDLGQGDNYGYTF
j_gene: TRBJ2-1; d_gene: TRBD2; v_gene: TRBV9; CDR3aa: CASSVEPTGGYNEQFF
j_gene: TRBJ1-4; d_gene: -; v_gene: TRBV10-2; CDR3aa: CASSAVRNEKLFF
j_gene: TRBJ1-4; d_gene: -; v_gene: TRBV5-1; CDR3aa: CASSPPTEANEKLFF
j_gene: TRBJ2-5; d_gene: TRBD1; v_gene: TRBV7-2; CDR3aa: CASSFSGTGGRETQYF
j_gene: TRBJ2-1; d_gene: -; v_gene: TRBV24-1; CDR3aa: CATSDRGRGYNEQFF
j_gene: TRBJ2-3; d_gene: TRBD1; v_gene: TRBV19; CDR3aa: CASSRQGGSDTQYF
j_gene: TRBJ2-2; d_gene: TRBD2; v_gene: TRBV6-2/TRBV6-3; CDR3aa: CASSLSGGNTGELFF
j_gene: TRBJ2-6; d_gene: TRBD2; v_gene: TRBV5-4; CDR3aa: CASSWGGPGANVLTF
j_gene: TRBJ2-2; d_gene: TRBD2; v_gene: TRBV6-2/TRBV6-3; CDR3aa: CASSFGLAGNTGELFF
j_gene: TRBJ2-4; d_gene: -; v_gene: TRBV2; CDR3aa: CASGGLAKKNIQYF
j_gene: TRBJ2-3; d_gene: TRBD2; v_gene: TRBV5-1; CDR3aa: CASSLGLAGLTDTQYF
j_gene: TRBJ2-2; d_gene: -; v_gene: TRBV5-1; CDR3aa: CASSRGTVNTGELFF
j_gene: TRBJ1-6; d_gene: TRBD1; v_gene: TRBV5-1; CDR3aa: CASSPTGGGNLNSPLHF
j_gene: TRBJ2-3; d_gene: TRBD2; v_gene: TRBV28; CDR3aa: CASSPNRPGLVGKYTDTQYF
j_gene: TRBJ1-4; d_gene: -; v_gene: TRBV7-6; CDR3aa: CASSLVSDSNEKLFF
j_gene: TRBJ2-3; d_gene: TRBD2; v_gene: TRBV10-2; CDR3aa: CASSGSREFTDTQYF
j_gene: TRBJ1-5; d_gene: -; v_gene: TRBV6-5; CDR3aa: CASSWGLNQPQHF